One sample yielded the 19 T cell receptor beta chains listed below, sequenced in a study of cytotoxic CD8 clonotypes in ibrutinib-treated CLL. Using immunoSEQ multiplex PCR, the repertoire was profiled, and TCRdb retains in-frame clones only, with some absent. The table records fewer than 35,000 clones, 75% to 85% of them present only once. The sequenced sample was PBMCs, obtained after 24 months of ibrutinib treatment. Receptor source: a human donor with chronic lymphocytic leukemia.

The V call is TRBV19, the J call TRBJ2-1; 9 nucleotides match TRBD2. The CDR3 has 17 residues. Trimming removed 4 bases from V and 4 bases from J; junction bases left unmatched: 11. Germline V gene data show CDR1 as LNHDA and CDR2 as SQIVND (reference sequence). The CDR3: CASSRTGASGGYNEQFF. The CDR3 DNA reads TGTGCCAGTAGTAGGACCGGGGCCAGCGGGGGGTACAATGAGCAGTTCTTC.

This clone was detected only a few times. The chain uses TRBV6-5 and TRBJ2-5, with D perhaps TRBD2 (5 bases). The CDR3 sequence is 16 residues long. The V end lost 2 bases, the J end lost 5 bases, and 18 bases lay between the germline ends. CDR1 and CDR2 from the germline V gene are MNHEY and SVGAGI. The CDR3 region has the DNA TGTGCCAGCAGTTACCGGACCCCGTGGGCGGGTGAGACCCAGTACTTC. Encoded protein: CASSYRTPWAGETQYF.

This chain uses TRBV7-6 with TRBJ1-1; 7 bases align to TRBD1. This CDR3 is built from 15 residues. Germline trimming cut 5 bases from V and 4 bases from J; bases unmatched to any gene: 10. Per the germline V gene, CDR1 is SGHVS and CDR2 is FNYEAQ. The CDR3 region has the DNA TGTGCCAGCAGCGACACAGGGGTGGAGGGCACTGAAGCTTTCTTT. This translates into CASSDTGVEGTEAFF.

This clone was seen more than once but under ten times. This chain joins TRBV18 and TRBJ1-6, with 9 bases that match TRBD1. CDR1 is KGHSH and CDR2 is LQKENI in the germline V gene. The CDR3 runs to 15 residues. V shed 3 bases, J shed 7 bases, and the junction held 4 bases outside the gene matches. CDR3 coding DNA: TGTGCCAGCTCACCCTCCGGGACAGGGAATTCACCCCTCCACTTT. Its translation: CASSPSGTGNSPLHF.

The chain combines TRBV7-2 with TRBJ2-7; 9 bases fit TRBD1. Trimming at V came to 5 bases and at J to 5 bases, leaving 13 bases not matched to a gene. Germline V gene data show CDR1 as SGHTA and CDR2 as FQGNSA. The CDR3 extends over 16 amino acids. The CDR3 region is CASSPEETGGLHEQYF. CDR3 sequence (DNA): TGTGCCAGCAGCCCGGAGGAGACAGGGGGTCTCCACGAGCAGTACTTC.

CDR3 protein: CATMTGGKSTDTQYF. As DNA, the CDR3 is TGCGCCACTATGACAGGGGGCAAGAGCACAGATACGCAGTATTTT. The chain is built from TRBV5-1 and TRBJ2-3; 10 bases line up with TRBD1. Germline CDR1 and CDR2: SGHRS and YFSETQ. Trimming at V came to 9 bases and at J to 0 bases, leaving 7 bases not matched to a gene. The CDR3 loop spans 15 amino acids.

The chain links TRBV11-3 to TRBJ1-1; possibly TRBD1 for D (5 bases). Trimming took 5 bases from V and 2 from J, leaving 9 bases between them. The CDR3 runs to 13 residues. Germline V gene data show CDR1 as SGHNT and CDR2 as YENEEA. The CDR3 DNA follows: TGTGCCAGCAGCATATGGACAAACACTGAAGCTTTCTTT. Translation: CASSIWTNTEAFF. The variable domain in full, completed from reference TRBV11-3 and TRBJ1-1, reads EAGVVQSPRYKIIEKKQPVAFWCNPISGHNTLYWYLQNLGQGPELLIRYENEEAVDDSQLPKDRFSAERLKGVDSTLKIQPAELGDSAVYLCASSIWTNTEAFFGQGTRLTVV.

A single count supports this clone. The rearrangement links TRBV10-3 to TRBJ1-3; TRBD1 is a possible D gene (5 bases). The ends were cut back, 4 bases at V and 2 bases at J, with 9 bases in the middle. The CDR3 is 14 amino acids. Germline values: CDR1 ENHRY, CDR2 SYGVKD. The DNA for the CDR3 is TGTGCCATCAGTGCTGGGGGTCCTGGAAACACCATATATTTT. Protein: CAISAGGPGNTIYF.

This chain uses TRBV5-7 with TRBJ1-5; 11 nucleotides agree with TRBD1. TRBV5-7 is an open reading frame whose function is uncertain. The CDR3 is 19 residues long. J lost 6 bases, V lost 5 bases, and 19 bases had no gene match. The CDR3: CASRTEPGQGVSTGQPQHF. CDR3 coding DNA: TGTGCCAGCAGAACTGAACCGGGACAGGGGGTTTCAACAGGTCAGCCCCAGCATTTT.

CDR3 in DNA: TGTGCCAGTACCCAACAGGGAGCTCCTGAAGCTTTCTTT. This codes for CASTQQGAPEAFF. The rearrangement joins TRBV19 to TRBJ1-1; D possibly corresponds to TRBD1 (6 bases). The CDR3 is made up of 13 amino acids. Germline V gene lookup returns CDR1 LNHDA and CDR2 SQIVND (reference sequence). With 7 bases removed from V and 6 bases from J, the gap between germline ends came to 15 bases.

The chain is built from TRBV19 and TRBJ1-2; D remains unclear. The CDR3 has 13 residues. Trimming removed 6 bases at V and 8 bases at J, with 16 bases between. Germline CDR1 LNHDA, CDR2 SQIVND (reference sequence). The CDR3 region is CASSLFEGYGYTF. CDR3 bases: TGTGCCAGTAGCCTATTCGAAGGCTACGGCTACACCTTC.

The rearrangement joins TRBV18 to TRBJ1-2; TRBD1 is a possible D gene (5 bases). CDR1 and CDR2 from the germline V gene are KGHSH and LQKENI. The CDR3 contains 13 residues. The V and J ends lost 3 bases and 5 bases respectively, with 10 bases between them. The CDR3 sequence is CASSPRDWYGYTF. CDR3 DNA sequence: TGTGCCAGCTCACCCCGGGACTGGTATGGCTACACCTTC.

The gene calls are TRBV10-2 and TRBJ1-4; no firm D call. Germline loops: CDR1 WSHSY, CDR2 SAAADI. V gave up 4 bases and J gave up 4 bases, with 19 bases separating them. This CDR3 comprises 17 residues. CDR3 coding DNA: TGCGCCAGCAGTGCCGACGCCTCCCTCCAATTTAATGAAAAACTGTTTTTT. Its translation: CASSADASLQFNEKLFF.

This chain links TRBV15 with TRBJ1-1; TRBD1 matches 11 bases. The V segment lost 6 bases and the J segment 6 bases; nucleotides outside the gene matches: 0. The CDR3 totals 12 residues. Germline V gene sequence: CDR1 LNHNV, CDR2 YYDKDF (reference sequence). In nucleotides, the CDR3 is TGTGCCACCAGGGGACAGGGGGCTGAAGCTTTCTTT. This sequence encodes CATRGQGAEAFF.

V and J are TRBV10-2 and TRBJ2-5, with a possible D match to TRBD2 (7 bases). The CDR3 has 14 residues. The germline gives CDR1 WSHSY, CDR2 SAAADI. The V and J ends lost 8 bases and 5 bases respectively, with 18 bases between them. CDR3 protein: CASLQEGGVETQYF. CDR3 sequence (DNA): TGCGCCAGCCTCCAGGAGGGGGGGGTTGAGACCCAGTACTTC.

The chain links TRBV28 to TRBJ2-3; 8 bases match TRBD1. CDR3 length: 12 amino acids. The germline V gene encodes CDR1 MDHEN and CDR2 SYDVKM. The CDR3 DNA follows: TGTACGACGGCACAGGGGGCAGATACGCAGTATTTT. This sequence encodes CTTAQGADTQYF.

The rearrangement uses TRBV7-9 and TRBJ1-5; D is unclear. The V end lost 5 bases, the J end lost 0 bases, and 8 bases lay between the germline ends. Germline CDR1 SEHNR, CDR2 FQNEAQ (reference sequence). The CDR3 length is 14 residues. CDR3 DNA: TGTGCCAGCAGCCTCCGGGATAGCAATCAGCCCCAGCATTTT. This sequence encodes CASSLRDSNQPQHF.

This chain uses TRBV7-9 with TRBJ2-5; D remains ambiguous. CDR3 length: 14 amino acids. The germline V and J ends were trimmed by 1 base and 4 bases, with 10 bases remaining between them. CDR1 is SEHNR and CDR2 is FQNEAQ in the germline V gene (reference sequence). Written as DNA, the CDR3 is TGTGCCAGCAGCTTAGGAGATTTTGGAGAGACCCAGTACTTC. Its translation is CASSLGDFGETQYF. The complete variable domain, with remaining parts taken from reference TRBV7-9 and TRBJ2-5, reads DTGVSQNPRHKITKRGQNVTFRCDPISEHNRLYWYRQTLGQGPEFLTYFQNEAQLEKSRLLSDRFSAERPKGSFSTLEIQRTEQGDSAMYLCASSLGDFGETQYFGPGTRLLVL.

DNA for the CDR3: TGTGCCAGCAGCTTATTAGCCTACAATGAGCAGTTCTTC. Amino acids: CASSLLAYNEQFF. V usage is TRBV11-1 and J usage is TRBJ2-1; D not certain. The V end lost 2 bases, the J end lost 2 bases, and 4 bases lay between the germline ends. Germline V gene data show CDR1 as SGHAT and CDR2 as FQDESV (reference sequence). CDR3 length equals 13 residues.